Shown below are 30 T cell receptor beta chains from a single sample sequenced in a study of regulatory T cells in long-lasting Graves disease. The time point is: persistent/refractory GD, antithyroid drugs over 5 years with positive TRAb. RNA extracted from PBMCs served as the sequencing template. HTBI primers from iRepertoire and Arm-PCR of CDR3 regions yielded the TCR beta libraries. One entry per CDR3 protein results from TCRdb running MiXCR on the multiplex PCR reads. Among around 500,000 distinct CDR3 sequences listed, less than 25% were seen once. This specimen consisted of peripheral blood mononuclear cells (PBMCs), obtained when the disease was refractory, from a patient treated with antithyroid drugs. The receptors were sampled from a female donor with Graves disease.

This clonotype was seen more than once but under ten times. CDR3 sequence reads: CSVEQGVGTEAFF. CDR3 sequence (DNA): TGCAGCGTTGAACAGGGAGTTGGGACTGAAGCTTTCTTT. The chain joins TRBV29-1 to TRBJ1-1, with TRBD1 as a possible D gene (5 bases). V was pared by 2 bases and J by 5 bases, with 12 bases between. This CDR3 comprises 13 residues. Germline values: CDR1 SQVTM, CDR2 ANQGSEA.

This clonotype has ten or more counts. V is TRBV15 and J is TRBJ1-1; D perhaps matches TRBD1 (6 bases). V was cut by 4 bases and J by 1 base, with 13 bases left in between. Germline CDR1 and CDR2: LNHNV and YYDKDF (reference sequence). The CDR3 length is 15 residues. The CDR3 sequence is CATSNTRGSNTEAFF. CDR3 coding DNA: TGTGCCACCAGCAACACCAGGGGTTCGAACACTGAAGCTTTCTTT.

This clonotype has a handful of counts. V and J are TRBV4-2 and TRBJ1-2; D not resolved. CDR1 is LGHNA and CDR2 is YNFKEQ in the germline V gene. This CDR3 region has 15 residues. Trimming took 0 bases from V and 4 from J, leaving 12 bases between them. Written as DNA, the CDR3 is TGTGCCAGCAGCCAAGATCCTATAGGCCCCTATGGCTACACCTTC. It is translated as CASSQDPIGPYGYTF.

The rearrangement joins TRBV5-1 to TRBJ2-5, with TRBD2 as a possible D gene (6 bases). Trimming removed 4 bases at V and 5 bases at J, with 15 bases between. Germline V lookup: CDR1 SGHRS, CDR2 YFSETQ. CDR3 length equals 14 residues. In DNA, the CDR3 is TGCGCCAGCAGCCCCGGGACCAGCGGGGAGACCCAGTACTTC. Translating it yields CASSPGTSGETQYF.

CDR3 in DNA: TGTGCCAGCGCGGACACGCCTAGCGGGAGCGGGGAGCTGTTTTTT. The encoded protein is CASADTPSGSGELFF. The rearrangement uses TRBV27 and TRBJ2-2, with 10 bases that match TRBD2. V shed 8 bases and J 7 bases; nucleotides not matched to a gene: 10. Per germline, CDR1 MNHEY and CDR2 SMNVEV (reference sequence). The CDR3 extends over 15 amino acids.

This clonotype was counted a few times. This sequence joins TRBV27 and TRBJ1-5; TRBD1 matches at 7 bases. With V trimmed by 8 bases and J by 0 bases, 7 bases remained unmatched. The CDR3 has 15 amino acids. The germline V gene encodes CDR1 MNHEY and CDR2 SMNVEV (reference sequence). In DNA, the CDR3 is TGTGCCAGCTCCCCGGGACAGTATAGCAATCAGCCCCAGCATTTT. Translated, it gives CASSPGQYSNQPQHF.

This clonotype was seen many times. V gene TRBV11-2 combines with J gene TRBJ2-7, with 7 bases lining up with TRBD2. J lost 2 bases, V lost 5 bases, and 9 bases had no gene match. The CDR3 spans 15 residues. Per the germline V gene, CDR1 is SGHAT and CDR2 is FQNNGV. CDR3 amino acids: CASSTGSGGAYEQYF. CDR3 coding DNA: TGTGCCAGCAGCACGGGGTCGGGAGGCGCCTACGAGCAGTACTTC.

In this sample, this clonotype turned up a few times. The rearrangement joins TRBV19 to TRBJ1-5, with 8 bases that match TRBD1. V dropped 5 bases and J dropped 1; count of bases not matched to a gene: 10. This CDR3 comprises 17 residues. Germline CDR1 and CDR2: LNHDA and SQIVND (reference sequence). For the CDR3, the DNA is TGTGCCAGTAGTTGGACAGGGATGGGCGAGAGCAATCAGCCCCAGCATTTT. This sequence encodes CASSWTGMGESNQPQHF.

The V gene is TRBV9, the J gene TRBJ2-7; 11 bases line up with TRBD2. The CDR3 is made up of 17 amino acids. V lost 4 bases and J lost 3; bases outside the gene matches: 12. CDR1 and CDR2 from the germline V gene are SGDLS and YYNGEE. The CDR3 sequence: CASSPTLLAGELYEQYF. The CDR3 bases are TGTGCCAGCAGCCCGACCTTACTAGCGGGGGAACTCTACGAGCAGTACTTC.

There are many counts of this clonotype. V gene TRBV28 combines with J gene TRBJ2-4; TRBD1 aligns across 9 bases. Germline lookup yields CDR1 MDHEN and CDR2 SYDVKM. The CDR3 loop spans 14 amino acids. The V and J ends lost 1 base and 7 bases, in that order; junction bases with no gene match: 2. For the CDR3, the DNA is TGTGCCAGCAGTTTATCCGGGACAGGGAACATTCAGTACTTC. Residues: CASSLSGTGNIQYF. Filled out from reference TRBV28 and TRBJ2-4, the complete variable domain reads DVKVTQSSRYLVKRTGEKVFLECVQDMDHENMFWYRQDPGLGLRLIYFSYDVKMKEKGDIPEGYSVSREKKERFSLILESASTNQTSMYLCASSLSGTGNIQYFGAGTRLSVL.

The CDR3, as DNA: TGTGCCAGCAGCCAATCTACACGTGAAAAACTGTTTTTT. This encodes CASSQSTREKLFF. The chain employs TRBV7-9 and TRBJ1-4; no definite D call. The V end was cut by 5 bases, the J end by 7 bases, with 11 bases between. In germline, CDR1 is SEHNR, CDR2 FQNEAQ (reference sequence). The CDR3 is made up of 13 amino acids.

This clonotype was counted only a few times. The gene calls are TRBV6-1 and TRBJ2-2; D is uncertain. Trimming took 1 base from V and 0 from J, leaving 6 bases between them. Germline V gives CDR1 MNHNS, CDR2 SASEGT. This CDR3 is built from 15 residues. The CDR3 sequence: CASSEGPSNTGELFF. For the CDR3, the DNA is TGTGCCAGCAGTGAAGGTCCGTCGAACACCGGGGAGCTGTTTTTT.

Worth noting for this clonotype: This CDR3 is missing its conserved last phenylalanine or tryptophan, likely due to a read error. The gene calls are TRBV5-1 and TRBJ1-1; D unresolved. V lost 0 bases to trimming and J lost 3 bases, with 6 bases between them. Germline V lookup: CDR1 SGHRS, CDR2 YFSETQ. The CDR3 is 13 amino acids. CDR3: CASSLEPDTEAFS. The DNA for the CDR3 is TGCGCCAGCAGCTTGGAACCTGACACTGAAGCTTTCTCT.

The V gene is TRBV20-1, the J gene TRBJ2-5; D is unresolved. The CDR3 loop spans 11 amino acids. The germline CDR1 and CDR2 sequences are DFQATT and SNEGSKA (reference sequence). Trimming left V 3 bases short and J 6 bases short, with 8 bases between. The CDR3 nucleotides are TGCAGTGCTAGGGGTGGGCAGACCCAGTACTTC. It yields the protein CSARGGQTQYF.

In this sample, this clonotype turned up many times. J is TRBJ2-5 and V is TRBV28, with D tentatively TRBD2 (6 bases). The germline gives CDR1 MDHEN, CDR2 SYDVKM. V shed 2 bases and J shed 4 bases, with 17 bases lying between them. CDR3 length equals 16 residues. CDR3 loop: CASSLPREWVRETQYF. The CDR3 DNA reads TGTGCCAGCAGTTTACCCCGGGAGTGGGTCAGAGAGACCCAGTACTTC.

In this sample, this clonotype turned up a few times. The chain recombines TRBV11-2 with TRBJ2-4, with a weak D call TRBD1 (6 bases). In germline, CDR1 is SGHAT, CDR2 FQNNGV. The length of the CDR3 is 18 residues. The V end was cut by 5 bases, the J end by 0 bases, with 20 bases between. This CDR3 is CASSPDLYRELAKNIQYF. The CDR3 coding sequence is TGTGCCAGCAGCCCTGACCTATACAGGGAACTAGCCAAAAACATTCAGTACTTC.

This chain links TRBV6-5 with TRBJ2-3; no definite D call. The CDR3 extends over 15 amino acids. Trimming took off 4 bases at V and 0 bases at J, with 11 bases between the two ends. The germline CDR1 and CDR2 sequences are MNHEY and SVGAGI. The CDR3 loop reads CASSLGHPSTDTQYF. The CDR3 bases are TGTGCCAGCAGTTTGGGTCATCCTAGCACAGATACGCAGTATTTT.

This clonotype was recorded many times. The chain employs TRBV11-2 and TRBJ2-7; TRBD2 agrees at 10 bases. Germline V gene lookup returns CDR1 SGHAT and CDR2 FQNNGV. Trimming cost V 5 bases and J 5 bases; bases outside gene matches: 6. The CDR3 has 14 amino acids. The CDR3 loop reads CASSPLAGEHEQYF. The CDR3 DNA sequence: TGTGCCAGCAGCCCCCTAGCGGGAGAACACGAGCAGTACTTC. Combining the CDR3 with reference TRBV11-2 and TRBJ2-7 gives the whole variable domain EAGVAQSPRYKIIEKRQSVAFWCNPISGHATLYWYQQILGQGPKLLIQFQNNGVVDDSQLPKDRFSAERLKGVDSTLKIQPAKLEDSAVYLCASSPLAGEHEQYFGPGTRLTVT.

The chain links TRBV7-3 to TRBJ2-7, with 8 bases lining up with TRBD2. This CDR3 contains 15 residues. V dropped 5 bases and J dropped 2; count of bases not matched to a gene: 8. CDR1 and CDR2 (germline): SGHTA, FQGTGA. This CDR3 reads CASSHGGGRAYEQYF. The CDR3 DNA reads TGTGCCAGCAGCCACGGGGGGGGCCGCGCCTACGAGCAGTACTTC.

This clonotype showed up many times. V and J are TRBV18 and TRBJ1-1; 12 bases are a match to TRBD1. The CDR3 loop spans 16 amino acids. The trim removed 1 base at V and 4 bases at J, leaving 4 bases unmatched. CDR1 is KGHSH, CDR2 LQKENI, per germline. In DNA form, the CDR3 reads TGTGCCAGCTCACCACGGGACAGGGGGCGAACCACTGAAGCTTTCTTT. Translation: CASSPRDRGRTTEAFF.

Concerning this clonotype itself: A clone one base away is much larger, so this may be a read error. The CDR3 end shows no conserved phenylalanine or tryptophan, and so a read error is likely. V and J are TRBV5-6 and TRBJ1-1; tentatively, D is TRBD1 (5 bases). The germline V and J ends were trimmed by 2 bases and 4 bases, with 9 bases remaining between them. In germline, CDR1 is SGHDT, CDR2 YYEEEE. CDR3 size: 13 residues. CDR3 in amino acids: CASSFREGTEAFL. CDR3 DNA sequence: TGTGCCAGCAGCTTCAGGGAGGGCACTGAAGCTTTCTTG.

This clonotype was observed many times. The chain links TRBV5-5 to TRBJ2-4; a possible D gene is TRBD1 (5 bases). Trimming took 7 bases from V and 14 from J, leaving 16 bases between them. The germline V gene has CDR1 SGHKS and CDR2 YYEKEE (reference sequence). The length of the CDR3 is 11 residues. The CDR3 coding sequence is TGTGCCAGCGCGGCCGCAGGGATTGAGTACTTC. This encodes CASAAAGIEYF.

The chain couples TRBV6-4 to TRBJ2-7, with D unclear. The CDR3 length is 13 residues. The germline V gene has CDR1 MRHNA and CDR2 SNTAGT. Trimming took 7 bases from V and 0 from J, leaving 10 bases between them. This CDR3 reads CASKGFSSYEQYF. DNA of the CDR3: TGTGCCAGCAAGGGTTTTAGCTCCTACGAGCAGTACTTC.

The table lists this clonotype with many counts. The chain has TRBV28 and TRBJ2-7, with unresolved D. Germline lookup yields CDR1 MDHEN and CDR2 SYDVKM. With 1 base removed from V and 3 bases from J, the gap between germline ends came to 16 bases. CDR3 length: 16 residues. The CDR3 DNA reads as TGTGCCAGCAGTTTATATCTCAGCGACGGTGTCTACGAGCAGTACTTC. Amino acid sequence: CASSLYLSDGVYEQYF.

This clonotype was picked up a small number of times. This sequence joins TRBV9 and TRBJ2-6; 7 bases map to TRBD2. V gave up 1 base and J gave up 2 bases; unmatched junction bases: 3. CDR1 SGDLS and CDR2 YYNGEE come from the germline V gene. The CDR3 is 16 amino acids. CDR3 sequence (DNA): TGTGCCAGCAGCGTAAGCGGGAACCCTGGGGCCAACGTCCTGACTTTC. Translating gives CASSVSGNPGANVLTF.

This clonotype was seen repeatedly, ten times or more. The chain recombines TRBV7-9 with TRBJ2-7; TRBD1 matches at 8 bases. Germline values: CDR1 SEHNR, CDR2 FQNEAQ (reference sequence). Trimming removed 4 bases from V and 3 bases from J; junction bases left unmatched: 8. This CDR3 spans 15 amino acids. CDR3 sequence (DNA): TGTGCCAGCAGCTCAACCCGGGACAGGTTCTACGAGCAGTACTTC. Translation gives CASSSTRDRFYEQYF.

The genes are TRBV29-1 and TRBJ2-3; no clear D. Germline-derived CDR1 and CDR2 are SQVTM and ANQGSEA. Trimming removed 4 bases from V and 0 bases from J, with 11 bases in between. The CDR3 runs to 14 residues. The CDR3 DNA follows: TGCAGCGTTGTGACATTTACTAGCACAGATACGCAGTATTTT. Amino acid sequence: CSVVTFTSTDTQYF.

This clonotype appeared many times. V and J are TRBV2 and TRBJ2-5, with a weak D call TRBD2 (5 bases). Trimming cost V 6 bases and J 3 bases, with 14 bases left between them. The CDR3 is 14 amino acids. CDR1 is SNHLY, CDR2 FYNNEI, per germline. CDR3 region: CASRDRQAEETQYF. The CDR3 bases are TGTGCCAGCAGGGACCGTCAAGCGGAAGAGACCCAGTACTTC.

This clonotype was found many times. The chain links TRBV2 to TRBJ2-7; D is perhaps TRBD1 (5 bases). Germline assignment: CDR1 SNHLY and CDR2 FYNNEI. The CDR3 consists of 14 residues. Trimming pared 7 bases from V and 3 bases from J, leaving 16 bases between. The CDR3 here is CASTPAGRDYEQYF. The CDR3 DNA reads as TGTGCCAGCACCCCGGCTGGCAGGGACTACGAGCAGTACTTC.

Remarks on this clonotype: A far larger clone is off by one base, so a read error is likely. Since the CDR3 does not end with the conserved phenylalanine or tryptophan, this likely comes from a read error. The V and J genes are TRBV7-2 and TRBJ2-5; TRBD1 matches 8 bases. Unmatched junction bases numbered 8, after V lost 5 bases and J lost 3 bases. Germline-derived CDR1 and CDR2 are SGHTA and FQGNSA. This CDR3 is built from 15 residues. The CDR3 DNA is TGTGCCAGCAGCGCCAACCCAGGGGGCGAAGAGACCCAGTACTTG. Translated, it gives CASSANPGGEETQYL.